This TCR beta chain appears in the sequencing data of a study of cytomegalovirus exposure and HLA in healthy donors. Study details: The 90 to 150 validation repertoires, a later analysis reported, used the same platform as the approximately 670 repertoires from the first cohort. Study-level results: Diagnosis of cytomegalovirus status made by the classifier reportedly showed high specificity and sensitivity. Through in vitro validation, three CMV-associated chains were shown to be specific for CMV antigens.

Of note for this clone: Its target is not known.

Sequencing was performed with immunoSEQ multiplex PCR; in TCRdb, only in-frame clones are kept and a portion is missing. The sample has approximately 220,000 clones; around nine tenths are singletons. The CDR3 is 16 residues long. The germline CDR1 and CDR2 sequences are MGHRA and YSYEKL. The J segment lost 5 bases and the V segment lost 0 bases, leaving 3 bases of the junction unmatched. The sequenced sample was PBMCs. This receptor was taken from a man between 18 and 29 years old in good health and CMV-seronegative. The chain combines TRBV4-1 with TRBJ2-1, with 11 bases matching TRBD2. The CDR3 DNA reads as TGCGCCAGCAGCCAAGAACCACTAGCGGGAGACAATGAGCAGTTCTTC. Its protein is CASSQEPLAGDNEQFF.